The 2 T cell receptor beta chains below come from one sample, sequenced in a study of Graves' ophthalmopathy and Graves' hyperthyroidism. TCR beta CDR3 regions were amplified from RNA transcripts. RT-PCR with HTBI primers came first, then second-round multiplex PCR. TCRdb reprocessed the multiplex PCR reads with MiXCR, giving one entry per CDR3 protein. The sample has about 700,000 distinct CDR3 sequences; approximately 39% are singletons. Material: peripheral blood. Receptor source: an adult man with Graves' ophthalmopathy.

The table lists this clonotype with many counts. The rearrangement links TRBV5-1 to TRBJ2-1; D not resolved. CDR3 size: 13 residues. The germline V gene encodes CDR1 SGHRS and CDR2 YFSETQ. V lost 0 bases and J 4 bases, leaving 5 bases between the germline ends. The CDR3, as DNA: TGCGCCAGCAGCTTGGGCGCGTACAATGAGCAGTTCTTC. Translation: CASSLGAYNEQFF.

In its sample, this clonotype was seen many times. The chain joins TRBV2 to TRBJ1-2; 7 bases fit TRBD1. Per germline, CDR1 SNHLY and CDR2 FYNNEI. The CDR3 contains 15 residues. V gave up 4 bases and J gave up 6 bases; unmatched junction bases: 11. CDR3 in DNA: TGTGCCAGCAGTGGCCGGGACAGTGTGTCTGATGGCTACACCTTC. It encodes CASSGRDSVSDGYTF.